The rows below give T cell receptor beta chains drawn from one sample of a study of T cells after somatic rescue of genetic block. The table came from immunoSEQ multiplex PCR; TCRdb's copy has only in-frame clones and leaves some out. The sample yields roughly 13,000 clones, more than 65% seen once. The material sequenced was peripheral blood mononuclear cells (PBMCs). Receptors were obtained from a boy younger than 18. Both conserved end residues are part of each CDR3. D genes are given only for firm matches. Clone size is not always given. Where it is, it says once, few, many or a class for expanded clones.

TGTGCCAGCAAGGCCACGAGGTACTACGAGCAGTACTTC | CASKATRYYEQYF | . | TRBJ2-7 | 13 | TRBV6-7 | .
TGTGCCAGCGACCCCCGGACCGGGGAGCTGTTTTTT | CASDPRTGELFF | . | TRBJ2-2 | 12 | TRBV7-9 | .
TGTGCCAGCAGCTTGGCCGAATATGGCTACACCTTC | CASSLAEYGYTF | . | TRBJ1-2 | 12 | TRBV5-6 | once
TGTGCCAGCTCACTATTATTGGGCTCTGATCAGCCCCAGCATTTT | CASSLLLGSDQPQHF | . | TRBJ1-5 | 15 | TRBV18 | .
TGTGCCAGCAGTGCCAGATTCTACGAGCAGTACTTC | CASSARFYEQYF | . | TRBJ2-7 | 12 | TRBV2 | .
TGTGCCAGCAGTTACCTTACAGGGACAGATACGCAGTATTTT | CASSYLTGTDTQYF | . | TRBJ2-3 | 14 | TRBV6-5 | few
TGTGCCATCGCCCGCCCTAGTAGCTCTGGAAACACCATATATTTT | CAIARPSSSGNTIYF | . | TRBJ1-3 | 15 | TRBV10-3 | .
TGTGCCAGCAGCTTAGGATGGCAGGGGGACACTGAAGCTTTCTTT | CASSLGWQGDTEAFF | TRBD1 | TRBJ1-1 | 15 | TRBV7-9 | few
TGTGCCAGCAGCTTTAGACAGGGGGCCCCGAACACTGAAGCTTTCTTT | CASSFRQGAPNTEAFF | TRBD1 | TRBJ1-1 | 16 | TRBV7-9 | .
TGTGCCATCAGGCCGGGACAGGGAGGCTACGAGCAGTACTTC | CAIRPGQGGYEQYF | TRBD1 | TRBJ2-7 | 14 | TRBV10-3 | medium-sized
TGTGCCAGCAGTTTGGGCAGGCGTATCGTGACCGGGGAGCTGTTTTTT | CASSLGRRIVTGELFF | . | TRBJ2-2 | 16 | TRBV27 | .
TGTGCCTGGAACCGGGACAGGACCTCTGGAAACACCATATATTTT | CAWNRDRTSGNTIYF | TRBD1 | TRBJ1-3 | 15 | TRBV30 | .
TGCGCCAGCAGCCAGGGGGCGACGAACACCGGGGAGCTGTTTTTT | CASSQGATNTGELFF | TRBD1 | TRBJ2-2 | 15 | TRBV5-1 | .
TGTGCCAGCAGTCCGGAGGGTGATGAGCAGTTCTTC | CASSPEGDEQFF | . | TRBJ2-1 | 12 | TRBV6-5 | medium-sized
TGTGCCAGCAGCTTAGGACAGGGGGTACTCCAAGAGACCCAGTACTTC | CASSLGQGVLQETQYF | TRBD1 | TRBJ2-5 | 16 | TRBV11-2 | .
TGTGCCAGCAGCTTAGCGGGGGGCTACGAGCAGTACTTC | CASSLAGGYEQYF | . | TRBJ2-7 | 13 | TRBV7-2 | .
TGTGCCAGCAGTTACGCCCCCGGGACAGGCTATGGCTACACCTTC | CASSYAPGTGYGYTF | TRBD1 | TRBJ1-2 | 15 | TRBV6-6 | .
TGTGCCAGCAGCATAAGGGTCCTCTACGAGCAGTACTTC | CASSIRVLYEQYF | . | TRBJ2-7 | 13 | TRBV4-2 | .
TGCGCCAGCAGCTTGGTGACGGGTGGCAATCAGCCCCAGCATTTT | CASSLVTGGNQPQHF | . | TRBJ1-5 | 15 | TRBV5-1 | .
TGCGCCAGCAGCTTGCTCCTGGGACTAGCGGGGTTGAAGACCCAGTACTTC | CASSLLLGLAGLKTQYF | TRBD2 | TRBJ2-5 | 17 | TRBV5-1 | .
TGTGCCAGCAGCGTCACCGCCAGGGGCGGCAATCAGCCCCAGCATTTT | CASSVTARGGNQPQHF | . | TRBJ1-5 | 16 | TRBV12-1 | once
TGTGCCACCAGCCCCTCTCTTACAGGGGGGAAGGAGACCCAGTACTTC | CATSPSLTGGKETQYF | TRBD1 | TRBJ2-5 | 16 | TRBV15 | .
TGTGCCAGCAGCCGACTAGCGGGGGGCTACGAGCAGTACTTC | CASSRLAGGYEQYF | TRBD2 | TRBJ2-7 | 14 | TRBV6-1 | .
TGTGCCAGCAGTTACTCATGGGGACGGAACATTCAGTACTTC | CASSYSWGRNIQYF | . | TRBJ2-4 | 14 | TRBV6-5 | .
TGTGCCAGTAGTCCCCGACTAGCGGGAGTCAGCGAGCAGTTCTTC | CASSPRLAGVSEQFF | TRBD2 | TRBJ2-1 | 15 | TRBV19 | .
TGTGCCAGTAGTCCCCAGATCCTGACTAGTTTGGGTGAGCAGTTCTTC | CASSPQILTSLGEQFF | . | TRBJ2-1 | 16 | TRBV19 | .
TGTGCCAGCAGCCCCCACCTCCAAGAGACCCAGTACTTC | CASSPHLQETQYF | . | TRBJ2-5 | 13 | TRBV27 | .
TGTGCCAGCAGTAACAGGGCCTTCTATGGCTACACCTTC | CASSNRAFYGYTF | . | TRBJ1-2 | 13 | TRBV6-6 | .
TGCGCCAGCATGGGACAGGGAGGCGAGCAGTACTTC | CASMGQGGEQYF | TRBD1 | TRBJ2-7 | 12 | TRBV5-1 | .
TGTGCCAGCAGCGTAGGAGGCCTGAACACTGAAGCTTTCTTT | CASSVGGLNTEAFF | . | TRBJ1-1 | 14 | TRBV5-6 | once
TGCGCCAGCAGCCACCAGAGGCAGGCGGGGGGGTACTACAATGAGCAGTTCTTC | CASSHQRQAGGYYNEQFF | TRBD2 | TRBJ2-1 | 18 | TRBV4-1 | once
TGTGCCAGCAGCTTAGACCCGGGGAGGGTATACAATGAGCAGTTCTTC | CASSLDPGRVYNEQFF | TRBD2 | TRBJ2-1 | 16 | TRBV7-2 | .
TGTGCCAGTAGTATAGATCAAGGAGGGAGAGAAAACATTCAGTACTTC | CASSIDQGGRENIQYF | . | TRBJ2-4 | 16 | TRBV19 | .
TGCGCCAGCAGCTTGACCCAGGGGGCGAATGGAAACACCATATATTTT | CASSLTQGANGNTIYF | TRBD1 | TRBJ1-3 | 16 | TRBV5-1 | .
TGTGCCAGCAGTTCCCATTCCGGGACAGTTCAAGAGACCCAGTACTTC | CASSSHSGTVQETQYF | TRBD1 | TRBJ2-5 | 16 | TRBV6-5 | .
TGTGCCAGCGGATCCTTTCACCTAGCCAGGGCAGATACGCAGTATTTT | CASGSFHLARADTQYF | . | TRBJ2-3 | 16 | TRBV5-4 | few
TGTGCCAGCAGCTTAGAGGGGGGCACTGAAGCTTTCTTT | CASSLEGGTEAFF | . | TRBJ1-1 | 13 | TRBV11-3 | few
TGTGCCAGCAGTAAGGGCGGAATGTATAATGAAAAACTGTTTTTT | CASSKGGMYNEKLFF | . | TRBJ1-4 | 15 | TRBV6-5 | medium-sized
TGTGCCATCAGAGGGACTAGCACAGATACGCAGTATTTT | CAIRGTSTDTQYF | . | TRBJ2-3 | 13 | TRBV10-3 | .
TGTGCCAGCACCTTATCCGCCAGGGTTATCGGTGAAAAACTGTTTTTT | CASTLSARVIGEKLFF | . | TRBJ1-4 | 16 | TRBV27 | few
TGTGCCAGCAGTTACCATCCGGGGTGGGAAAAACTGTTTTTT | CASSYHPGWEKLFF | . | TRBJ1-4 | 14 | TRBV6-9 | .
TGTGCCAGCAGTGAGGGAGTCAGTTCGAGCTCCTATAATTCACCCCTCCACTTT | CASSEGVSSSSYNSPLHF | . | TRBJ1-6 | 18 | TRBV25-1 | .
TGTGCCAGCAGCCCTTTTGGGACGGGGCCCTACGAGCAGTACTTC | CASSPFGTGPYEQYF | . | TRBJ2-7 | 15 | TRBV27 | .
TGTGCCAGCAGGCCCGGACAGGTAGACACTGAAGCTTTCTTT | CASRPGQVDTEAFF | TRBD1 | TRBJ1-1 | 14 | TRBV6-6 | .
TGTGCCACCGGACAGATCAAGAGTGAGCAGTTCTTC | CATGQIKSEQFF | . | TRBJ2-1 | 12 | TRBV6-1 | .
TGTGCCTGGAGTGGACAGACGAACACTGAAGCTTTCTTT | CAWSGQTNTEAFF | . | TRBJ1-1 | 13 | TRBV30 | .
TGTGCCAGCAGCGTAGCGGGGGCAGATACGCAGTATTTT | CASSVAGADTQYF | . | TRBJ2-3 | 13 | TRBV9 | .
TGTGCCAGCAGCCCAGTCCAGACGCAGTATTTT | CASSPVQTQYF | . | TRBJ2-3 | 11 | TRBV6-6 | .
TGTGCCAGCAGTCGGGACATGAGCTCTGGAAACACCATATATTTT | CASSRDMSSGNTIYF | . | TRBJ1-3 | 15 | TRBV2 | .
TGTGCCAGCGCGGGTAGGGAGGGACGTTCGGGAGATACGCAGTATTTT | CASAGREGRSGDTQYF | TRBD2 | TRBJ2-3 | 16 | TRBV2 | .
TGTGCCAGCAGCTTCTATATTACCGGGGAGCTGTTTTTT | CASSFYITGELFF | . | TRBJ2-2 | 13 | TRBV11-3 | .
TGTGCCAGCACTCCAAGGGACAGGGGTAATTTTAACACCGGGGAGCTGTTTTTT | CASTPRDRGNFNTGELFF | TRBD1 | TRBJ2-2 | 18 | TRBV28 | once
TGTGCCAGCAGTTTTCTGACAGGGGTGAGCGATGGCTACACCTTC | CASSFLTGVSDGYTF | TRBD1 | TRBJ1-2 | 15 | TRBV28 | once
TGTGCCAGCTCACCCCGGGACAGCCCCACCGGGGAGCTGTTTTTT | CASSPRDSPTGELFF | TRBD1 | TRBJ2-2 | 15 | TRBV18 | .
TGTGCCAGCAGCCCCCAGGGTAGTATAAACGAGCAGTACTTC | CASSPQGSINEQYF | . | TRBJ2-7 | 14 | TRBV6-1 | .